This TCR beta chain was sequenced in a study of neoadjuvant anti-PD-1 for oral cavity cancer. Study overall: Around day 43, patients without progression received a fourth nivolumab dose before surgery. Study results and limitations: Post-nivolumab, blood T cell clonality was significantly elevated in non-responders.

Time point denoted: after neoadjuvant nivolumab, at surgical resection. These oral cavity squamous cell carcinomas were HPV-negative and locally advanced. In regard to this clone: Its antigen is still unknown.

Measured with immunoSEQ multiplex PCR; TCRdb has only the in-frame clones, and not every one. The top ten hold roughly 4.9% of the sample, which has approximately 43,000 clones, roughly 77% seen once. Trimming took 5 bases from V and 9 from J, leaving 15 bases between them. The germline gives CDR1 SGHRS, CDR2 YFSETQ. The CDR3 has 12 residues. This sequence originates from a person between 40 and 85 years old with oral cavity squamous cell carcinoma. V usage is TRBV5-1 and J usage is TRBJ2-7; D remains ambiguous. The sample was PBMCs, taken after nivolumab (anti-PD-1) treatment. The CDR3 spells CASRSDTTGQYF. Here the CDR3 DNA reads TGCGCCAGCAGGTCAGATACTACGGGGCAGTACTTC.